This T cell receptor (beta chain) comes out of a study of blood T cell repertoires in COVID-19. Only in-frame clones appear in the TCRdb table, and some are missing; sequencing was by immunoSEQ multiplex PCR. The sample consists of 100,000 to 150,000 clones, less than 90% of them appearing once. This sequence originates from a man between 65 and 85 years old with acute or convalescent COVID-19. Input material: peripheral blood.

The CDR3 DNA reads TGTGCCAGCAGTCCTTACAATGAGCAGTTCTTC. It codes for CASSPYNEQFF. The chain carries TRBV6-6 and TRBJ2-1, with D uncertain. This CDR3 is 11 amino acids long. V was clipped by 5 bases and J by 4 bases, with 3 bases between them. The germline V gene has CDR1 MNHNY and CDR2 SVGAGI (reference sequence).